The source of this T cell receptor beta chain is a study of blood T cells in healthy people across ages. Combining a sample-barcoded 5' primer with a J-beta primer mix, a second PCR ran for about 7 to 12 cycles. TCRdb fed the 5' RACE reads into MiXCR, producing one record per CDR3 protein. The sample shows about 800,000 distinct CDR3 sequences, around 25% of them seen only once. Total RNA, at least 6 micrograms per sample, came from PBMCs. CDR3 size: 15 residues. Between the trimmed V and J ends, which lost 2 bases and 7 bases, there was a span of 17 bases. Germline values: CDR1 SGHTA, CDR2 FQGNSA. These same data were also listed under a study on T cells of mothers and their children. From that paper: Sequencing got over 9.5 million TCR beta CDR3 reads from each mother and approximately 3 million from each child. Biologically related mothers and children overlapped slightly more than unrelated pairs, a non-significant difference.

This TCR came from a boy aged 5-17 years in good health. The rearrangement uses TRBV7-2 and TRBJ1-2; D is unresolved. The sample was blood. The CDR3 DNA follows: TGTGCCAGCAGCTTACTTCTGTCCGCCTTTCCTGGCTACACCTTC. It yields the protein CASSLLLSAFPGYTF.